The TCR beta chain described here comes from a study of blood T cell repertoires in COVID-19. Study-wide background: Collection of acute and convalescent COVID-19 samples took place in the United States, Italy and Spain. T cells, B-cell-depleted T cells, or PBMCs provided the cDNA or gDNA that served as material.

The germline V and J ends were trimmed by 6 bases and 5 bases, with 22 bases remaining between them. The CDR3 consists of 15 residues. Germline loops: CDR1 SQVTM, CDR2 ANQGSEA. Original processing methods: Nucleated cell counts were estimated from reference gene primer amplification. Sequencing used immunoSEQ multiplex PCR; TCRdb keeps in-frame clones, though not all of them. The V and J calls and clone size were taken over from that table, and D and trimming were inferred from the DNA. The profile shows over 75,000 clones, 78% of them singletons. The specimen was peripheral blood. The origin of this receptor is a human donor in a cohort sampled during active COVID-19. The chain recombines TRBV29-1 with TRBJ1-1, with D tentatively TRBD1 (6 bases). The CDR3: CSVVGPQGWVTEAFF. For the CDR3, the DNA is TGCAGCGTCGTCGGACCTCAGGGGTGGGTGACTGAAGCTTTCTTT. Using reference TRBV29-1 and TRBJ1-1 for the parts outside the CDR3, the full variable domain is SAVISQKPSRDICQRGTSLTIQCQVDSQVTMMFWYRQQPGQSLTLIATANQGSEATYESGFVIDKFPISRPNLTFSTLTVSNMSPEDSSIYLCSVVGPQGWVTEAFFGQGTRLTVV.